This entry lists 5 T cell receptor beta chains sequenced from one sample in a study of PD-L1 blockade in urothelial cancer. Sequencing used immunoSEQ multiplex PCR; TCRdb keeps in-frame clones, though not all of them. The sample has tens of thousands of clones; approximately 80% are singletons. The sequenced sample was PBMCs, obtained around atezolizumab (anti-PD-L1) treatment. The receptor source for this set is a man in his sixties with urothelial cancer.

This clone is a singleton in its sample. The genes are TRBV5-4 and TRBJ2-1; 8 bases agree with TRBD2. Trimming removed 4 bases from V and 8 bases from J; junction bases left unmatched: 17. Germline CDR1 SGHNT, CDR2 YYREEE (reference sequence). The CDR3 spans 17 residues. The CDR3 DNA reads TGTGCCAGCAGCGTCGAACTTAGCGGGACTACGATTTATGAGCAGTTCTTC. This codes for CASSVELSGTTIYEQFF. The full variable domain, rest sourced from reference TRBV5-4 and TRBJ2-1, is ETGVTQSPTHLIKTRGQQVTLRCSSQSGHNTVSWYQQALGQGPQFIFQYYREEENGRGNFPPRFSGLQFPNYSSELNVNALELDDSALYLCASSVELSGTTIYEQFFGPGTRLTVL.

The chain has TRBV7-2 and TRBJ2-7; TRBD2 matches 7 bases. CDR1 is SGHTA and CDR2 is FQGNSA in the germline V gene. This CDR3 spans 15 amino acids. V was clipped by 4 bases and J by 4 bases; unmatched bases: 10. Here the CDR3 reads CASSSQAGIRYEQYF. The CDR3 coding sequence is TGTGCCAGCAGCTCTCAAGCGGGAATACGGTACGAGCAGTACTTC.

This clone showed up just a few times. This sequence joins TRBV7-2 and TRBJ1-5; the D is unclear. The ends were cut back, 2 bases at V and 2 bases at J, with 7 bases in the middle. Germline V gene sequence: CDR1 SGHTA, CDR2 FQGNSA. The CDR3 length is 14 residues. The CDR3 spells CASSLSTGNQPQHF. CDR3 sequence (DNA): TGTGCCAGCAGCTTATCTACGGGCAATCAGCCCCAGCATTTT.

This clone was counted only a few times. J is TRBJ1-1 and V is TRBV6-5, with D possibly TRBD1 on 6 matching bases. The CDR3 is 14 residues long. V was clipped by 5 bases and J by 2 bases, with 12 bases between them. Germline CDR1 is MNHEY and CDR2 is SVGAGI. The CDR3 region is CASSERQVNTEAFF. In nucleotides, the CDR3 is TGTGCCAGCAGTGAGCGACAGGTCAACACTGAAGCTTTCTTT.

V and J are TRBV11-1 and TRBJ2-7; 9 bases are shared with TRBD1. Germline V CDR1 and CDR2: SGHAT, FQDESV (reference sequence). The junction had 8 bases not matched to a gene; V was cut back by 5 bases and J by 3 bases. The CDR3 runs 15 residues. CDR3 DNA sequence: TGTGCCAGCAGCCGGGCGGGGACAGGGAACTACGAGCAGTACTTC. Translating it yields CASSRAGTGNYEQYF. The variable domain in full, completed from reference TRBV11-1 and TRBJ2-7, reads EAEVAQSPRYKITEKSQAVAFWCDPISGHATLYWYRQILGQGPELLVQFQDESVVDDSQLPKDRFSAERLKGVDSTLKIQPAELGDSAMYLCASSRAGTGNYEQYFGPGTRLTVT.